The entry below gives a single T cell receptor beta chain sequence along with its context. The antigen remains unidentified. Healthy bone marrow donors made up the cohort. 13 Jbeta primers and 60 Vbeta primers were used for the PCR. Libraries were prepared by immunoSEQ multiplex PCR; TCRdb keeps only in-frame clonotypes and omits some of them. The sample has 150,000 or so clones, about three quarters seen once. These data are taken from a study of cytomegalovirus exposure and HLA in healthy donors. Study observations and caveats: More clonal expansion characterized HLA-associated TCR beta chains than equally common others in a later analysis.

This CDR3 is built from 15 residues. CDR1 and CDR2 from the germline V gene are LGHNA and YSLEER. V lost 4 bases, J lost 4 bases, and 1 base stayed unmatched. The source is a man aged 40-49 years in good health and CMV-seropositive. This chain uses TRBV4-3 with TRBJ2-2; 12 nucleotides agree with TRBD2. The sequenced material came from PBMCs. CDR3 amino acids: CASSLGLAGTGELFF. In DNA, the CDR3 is TGCGCCAGCAGCCTGGGACTAGCGGGCACCGGGGAGCTGTTTTTT.